Below are 14 T cell receptor beta chains sequenced from a single sample in a study of blood T cells in healthy people across ages. Next came a second PCR, run for about 6 to 11 cycles, which used a sample-barcoded 5' primer along with a J-beta primer mix. TCRdb reanalysed the 5' RACE reads using MiXCR and keeps one entry per CDR3 protein. The sample lists approximately 2,000,000 distinct CDR3 sequences, approximately 39% occurring once. Sequencing input: blood. The receptors come from a human donor in good health.

This clonotype occurred a few times. The rearrangement uses TRBV9 and TRBJ2-3; 8 nucleotides agree with TRBD1. This CDR3 is 16 amino acids long. The germline V gene encodes CDR1 SGDLS and CDR2 YYNGEE. The ends lost 0 bases at V and 3 bases at J; junction bases unmatched: 6. CDR3 DNA: TGTGCCAGCAGCGTAGTGGTCCAGGGGGCGACAGATACGCAGTATTTT. Its translation: CASSVVVQGATDTQYF.

A few counts support this clonotype. V gene TRBV7-9 combines with J gene TRBJ2-7; maybe TRBD2 (5 bases). V was cut by 7 bases and J by 0 bases, with 13 bases left in between. The CDR3 runs to 14 residues. Germline V gene sequence: CDR1 SEHNR, CDR2 FQNEAQ (reference sequence). The CDR3 spells CASTLGGNSYEQYF. The DNA of the CDR3 is TGTGCCAGCACCCTTGGAGGCAACTCCTACGAGCAGTACTTC.

The table lists this clonotype with a few counts. The chain carries TRBV18 and TRBJ2-3, with TRBD1 matching over 8 bases. The CDR3 has 14 amino acids. The germline V gene has CDR1 KGHSH and CDR2 LQKENI. The V gene end was trimmed by 5 bases and the J gene end by 5 bases; junction bases not matched to a gene: 6. The CDR3 loop is CASSSRGLQDTQYF. The CDR3 bases are TGTGCCAGCTCATCCAGGGGGCTTCAAGATACGCAGTATTTT.

This clonotype appeared a few times. CDR3 in amino acids: CASSQARGGALETQYF. The CDR3 DNA follows: TGCGCCAGCAGCCAAGCTAGGGGGGGGGCGTTAGAGACCCAGTACTTC. The chain combines TRBV4-3 with TRBJ2-7; D is possibly TRBD2 (7 bases). Matching the DNA end better, TRBJ2-5 makes the J call doubtful. CDR1 and CDR2 from the germline V gene are LGHNA and YSLEER. The CDR3 is 16 residues long.

The table lists this clonotype with a few counts. The chain is built from TRBV7-9 and TRBJ2-4, with D perhaps matching TRBD2 (5 bases). The CDR3 contains 12 residues. CDR1 is SEHNR, CDR2 FQNEAQ, per germline (reference sequence). The V end lost 3 bases, the J end lost 13 bases, and 13 bases lay between the germline ends. The CDR3 nucleotides are TGTGCCAGCAGCTTCCTCCGAGCGGAGCAGTACTTC. It codes for CASSFLRAEQYF.

This clonotype turned up a few times. The V call is TRBV20-1, the J call TRBJ2-4; D is unclear. Germline loops: CDR1 DFQATT, CDR2 SNEGSKA (reference sequence). V gave up 0 bases and J gave up 8 bases, with 11 bases separating them. The CDR3 has 13 residues. The CDR3 is CSARDPSQDIQYF. The DNA for the CDR3 is TGCAGTGCTAGAGATCCGAGTCAGGACATTCAGTACTTC.

This clonotype was observed a few times. The chain is built from TRBV29-1 and TRBJ1-2, with D possibly matching TRBD1 (6 bases). The germline V gene has CDR1 SQVTM and CDR2 ANQGSEA. Trimming left V 8 bases short and J 8 bases short, with 30 bases between. The CDR3 runs 16 residues. CDR3 amino acids: CSTRSGGGQRVGGYTF. The CDR3 DNA reads as TGCAGCACAAGATCTGGCGGCGGACAGCGAGTGGGCGGCTACACCTTC.

There are a few counts of this clonotype. V gene TRBV5-1 combines with J gene TRBJ2-7; 9 bases are a match to TRBD1. Germline lookup yields CDR1 SGHRS and CDR2 YFSETQ. The ends lost 3 bases at V and 3 bases at J; junction bases unmatched: 4. The CDR3 covers 14 residues. CDR3 protein: CASSSMGQGYEQYF. The CDR3 DNA reads TGCGCCAGCAGCTCCATGGGACAGGGCTACGAGCAGTACTTC. Complete variable domain (other parts from reference TRBV5-1 and TRBJ2-7): KAGVTQTPRYLIKTRGQQVTLSCSPISGHRSVSWYQQTPGQGLQFLFEYFSETQRNKGNFPGRFSGRQFSNSRSEMNVSTLELGDSALYLCASSSMGQGYEQYFGPGTRLTVT.

This clonotype was recorded only once. V usage is TRBV28 and J usage is TRBJ1-4; no clear D. The CDR3 consists of 12 residues. Germline V gene lookup returns CDR1 MDHEN and CDR2 SYDVKM. Trimming left V 6 bases short and J 8 bases short, with 10 bases between. Written as DNA, the CDR3 is TGTGCCAGCAGAGATCCCGGGGAAAAACTGTTTTTT. As protein: CASRDPGEKLFF.

The V gene is TRBV7-8, the J gene TRBJ1-6; 7 bases match TRBD1. The CDR3 is 13 amino acids. Germline V CDR1 and CDR2: SGHVS, FQNEAQ. V lost 4 bases and J lost 12; bases outside the gene matches: 6. Here the CDR3 DNA reads TGTGCCAGCAGCTCCGGACAGGCCAAACCCCTCCACTTT. This translates into CASSSGQAKPLHF.

This clonotype came up a few times. CDR3 bases: TGTGCCAGCAGTTGGGGCCTCGGCAACACTGGAAACACCATATATTTT. It codes for CASSWGLGNTGNTIYF. The rearrangement joins TRBV28 to TRBJ1-3; TRBD1 is a possible D gene (5 bases). The length of the CDR3 is 16 residues. Germline CDR1 and CDR2: MDHEN and SYDVKM. Trimming took 4 bases from V and 2 from J, leaving 15 bases between them.

This clonotype was recorded a few times. The chain is built from TRBV5-1 and TRBJ1-6; the D gene is possibly TRBD1 (5 bases). The CDR3 runs to 16 residues. Germline V gene data show CDR1 as SGHRS and CDR2 as YFSETQ. The ends were cut back, 0 bases at V and 10 bases at J, with 17 bases in the middle. CDR3 nucleotides: TGCGCCAGCAGCTTGGCCACCCCGGGACCTCAATCACCCCTCCACTTT. Translating it yields CASSLATPGPQSPLHF.

The gene calls are TRBV6-5 and TRBJ2-1; no clear D gene. Germline V gene lookup returns CDR1 MNHEY and CDR2 SVGAGI. With 3 bases removed from V and 5 bases from J, the gap between germline ends came to 11 bases. The CDR3 contains 14 residues. DNA of the CDR3: TGTGCCAGCAGTTATTTGACGGAGAACAATGAGCAGTTCTTC. As protein: CASSYLTENNEQFF.

This clonotype was seen a handful of times. The chain couples TRBV20-1 to TRBJ2-7, with D uncertain. V was clipped by 3 bases and J by 0 bases, with 12 bases between them. Germline CDR1 reads DFQATT; CDR2 reads SNEGSKA (reference sequence). CDR3 length: 14 residues. This CDR3 is CSASGRFSSYEQYF. In DNA form, the CDR3 reads TGCAGTGCTAGTGGTAGGTTCTCCTCCTACGAGCAGTACTTC.